This is a list of T cell receptor beta chains from one sample in a study of cytomegalovirus exposure and HLA in healthy donors. Sequencing used immunoSEQ multiplex PCR; TCRdb keeps in-frame clones, though not all of them. The data contain about 54,000 clones, 82% of them seen just once; the ten biggest clones take up 2.5% to 3.5%. The material sequenced was PBMCs. The receptors here all came from a woman between 18 and 29 years old in good health and CMV-seronegative. Both conserved end residues are part of each CDR3. Fields, in order: CDR3 length, D gene, V gene, clone size, J gene, CDR3 DNA, CDR3 protein. The D gene is left open where the match is weak. Clone size is not always given. Where it is, it says once, few, many or a class for expanded clones.

11	NA	TRBV30	few	TRBJ1-2	TGTGCCTGGAGCTCTGGGGGGGGCTACACCTTC	CAWSSGGGYTF
16	NA	TRBV28	NA	TRBJ1-2	TGTGCCAGCAGTCCTCCGACGGGCGGGGCTAACTATGGCTACACCTTC	CASSPPTGGANYGYTF
16	NA	TRBV5-1	NA	TRBJ2-1	TGCGCCAGCAGCCTCTCAGCGGGTAGCTCCTACAATGAGCAGTTCTTC	CASSLSAGSSYNEQFF
14	TRBD1	TRBV5-1	NA	TRBJ2-1	TGCGCCAGCAGCTCCGGGACAGGGGGCAATGAGCAGTTCTTC	CASSSGTGGNEQFF
19	TRBD2	TRBV27	once	TRBJ2-2	TGTGCCAGCAGTTCTCCCAAGAGTAGCGGGAGGGCCGGTACCGGGGAGCTGTTTTTT	CASSSPKSSGRAGTGELFF
16	TRBD1	TRBV6-1	NA	TRBJ2-3	TGTGCCAGCAGTGGATTACCGGGACAGGGGATGGATACGCAGTATTTT	CASSGLPGQGMDTQYF
15	NA	TRBV9	NA	TRBJ2-5	TGTGCCAGCAGCGTAATGGGGAGTGTGCAAGAGACCCAGTACTTC	CASSVMGSVQETQYF
13	TRBD1	TRBV13	NA	TRBJ2-1	TGTGCCAGCAGAAAACAGGGGGGCAATGAGCAGTTCTTC	CASRKQGGNEQFF
19	NA	TRBV11-2	NA	TRBJ1-5	TGTGCCAGCAGCTTAGGGGGGGGCAGGGCTCGCTATAGCAATCAGCCCCAGCATTTT	CASSLGGGRARYSNQPQHF
14	NA	TRBV28	NA	TRBJ1-1	TGTGCCAGCATCTTGCAGGGCTCGAACACTGAAGCTTTCTTT	CASILQGSNTEAFF
14	NA	TRBV19	NA	TRBJ2-7	TGTGCCAGTAGTCGGACATCGAGCTCCTACGAGCAGTACTTC	CASSRTSSSYEQYF
14	TRBD1	TRBV15	NA	TRBJ2-3	TGTGCCACCAGCAGGGGACAGGGCACAGATACGCAGTATTTT	CATSRGQGTDTQYF
17	TRBD2	TRBV19	NA	TRBJ2-5	TGTGCCACCCATCCCGGGACTAGCGGGAGGACGGTAGAGACCCAGTACTTC	CATHPGTSGRTVETQYF
13	TRBD1	TRBV10-3	NA	TRBJ2-5	TGTGCCATCAGTGAGTTGGACAGGGAGACCCAGTACTTC	CAISELDRETQYF
17	TRBD2	TRBV4-1	once	TRBJ2-7	TGCGCCAGCAGCCCAGGACTAGCGGCCAATTCGACCTACGAGCAGTACTTC	CASSPGLAANSTYEQYF
16	NA	TRBV19	once	TRBJ1-5	TGTGCCAGTAGTAATTTCAGGGCATTCAAAAATCAGCCCCAGCATTTT	CASSNFRAFKNQPQHF
14	NA	TRBV7-6	NA	TRBJ1-3	TGTGCCAGCAGCCTCGTGGAGGCTGGAAACACCATATATTTT	CASSLVEAGNTIYF
16	TRBD1	TRBV5-1	NA	TRBJ1-1	TGCGCCAGCAGCGGATCGAAAGGGACAGAACGGACTGAAGCTTTCTTT	CASSGSKGTERTEAFF
15	TRBD2	TRBV6-5	NA	TRBJ2-7	TGTGCCAGCAGTTTTTCGACTAGCGGGAGCCACGAGCAGTACTTC	CASSFSTSGSHEQYF
14	NA	TRBV6-1	NA	TRBJ1-5	TGTGCCAGCAGTGAACCTCGGGGGAACCAGCCCCAGCATTTT	CASSEPRGNQPQHF
13	NA	TRBV5-1	NA	TRBJ2-5	TGCGCCAGCAACAGCCGGGGAGAAGAGACCCAGTACTTC	CASNSRGEETQYF
15	TRBD1	TRBV19	NA	TRBJ1-1	TGTGCCAGTAGTATGGAGACAGGGTTGAACACTGAAGCTTTCTTT	CASSMETGLNTEAFF
16	TRBD2	TRBV7-3	NA	TRBJ2-3	TGTGCCAGCAGCTTAAACCCCGGACTAGCCGCAGATACGCAGTATTTT	CASSLNPGLAADTQYF
15	TRBD1	TRBV19	NA	TRBJ2-7	TGTGCCAGTAGTGCATCCGGGACAGACTATTACGAGCAGTACTTC	CASSASGTDYYEQYF
15	NA	TRBV6-1	NA	TRBJ2-1	TGTGCCAGCAGTGAAGGGCCACAGGGATACAATGAGCAGTTCTTC	CASSEGPQGYNEQFF
11	TRBD1	TRBV5-6	NA	TRBJ1-1	TGTGCCAACACAGGGGCCGTGGAAGCTTTCTTT	CANTGAVEAFF
17	TRBD2	TRBV14	NA	TRBJ2-7	TGTGCCAGCAGCCAGGTCGGCGGGACTAGCGGTACCTACGAGCAGTACTTC	CASSQVGGTSGTYEQYF
16	NA	TRBV7-9	NA	TRBJ1-1	TGTGCCAGCAGCTGGATCTTAGAGGGCAGGGGAGTTGAAGCTTTCTTT	CASSWILEGRGVEAFF
14	TRBD2	TRBV11-1	NA	TRBJ2-7	TGTGCCAGCAGCCCGCGACTAGCGGGAGTCGAGCAGTACTTC	CASSPRLAGVEQYF
16	TRBD2	TRBV4-1	NA	TRBJ2-7	TGCGCCAGCAGCCCCGGACTAGCGAGCTTGTCCTACGAGCAGTACTTC	CASSPGLASLSYEQYF
15	NA	TRBV9	NA	TRBJ1-3	TGTGCCAGCAGCCCAACTATAGTCGCTGGAAACACCATATATTTT	CASSPTIVAGNTIYF
16	TRBD1	TRBV6-5	once	TRBJ2-2	TGTGCCAGCAGTTATAGACAGGGGCCTAACACCGGGGAGCTGTTTTTT	CASSYRQGPNTGELFF
16	NA	TRBV14	few	TRBJ2-1	TGTGCCAGCAGCCAGGCTACCGGACAGTTCTACAATGAGCAGTTCTTC	CASSQATGQFYNEQFF
13	NA	TRBV4-1	NA	TRBJ2-7	TGCGCCAGCAGCCAAGATGCTGGCCGCGAGCAGTACTTC	CASSQDAGREQYF
12	NA	TRBV14	NA	TRBJ2-6	TGTGCCAGCACTTCTGGGGCCAACGGCCTGACTTTC	CASTSGANGLTF
18	TRBD2	TRBV5-6	NA	TRBJ2-1	TGTGCCAGCAGCCCCTTGAGGGCTAGCGGGAATATCTACAATGAGCAGTTCTTC	CASSPLRASGNIYNEQFF
12	NA	TRBV7-8	NA	TRBJ2-3	TGTGCCAGCAGCTCCCAGGAAGCTTCGCAGTATTTT	CASSSQEASQYF
17	NA	TRBV27	NA	TRBJ2-7	TGTGCCAGCAGCCTAACTATTCTCCGGGTCCTGGGTAGGGAGCAGTACTTC	CASSLTILRVLGREQYF
16	TRBD1	TRBV6-5	NA	TRBJ2-1	TGTGCCAGCAGTTCGCCTACCGGGACAGGGGGGAGTGAGCAGTTCTTC	CASSSPTGTGGSEQFF
14	TRBD2	TRBV11-2	NA	TRBJ2-1	TGTGCCAGCACCCCGACTAGCGTCTACAATGAGCAGTTCTTC	CASTPTSVYNEQFF
15	NA	TRBV15	NA	TRBJ2-1	TGTGCCACCAGCAGAGATTTGTCAGGTTACAATGAGCAGTTCTTC	CATSRDLSGYNEQFF
14	NA	TRBV19	NA	TRBJ1-2	TGTGCCAGTAGTATAGGCCCGGACAACAATGGCTACACCTTC	CASSIGPDNNGYTF
13	NA	TRBV7-9	NA	TRBJ2-7	TGTGCCAGCAGTACAGGGTTTTCCTACGAGCAGTACTTC	CASSTGFSYEQYF
18	TRBD1	TRBV10-3	NA	TRBJ1-2	TGTGCCATCAGTGAGTCGATGTCCGGGACAGGGGCTAACTATGGCTACACCTTC	CAISESMSGTGANYGYTF
14	TRBD2	TRBV15	NA	TRBJ2-3	TGTGCCACCAGGGCCGGGACTATCACAGATACGCAGTATTTT	CATRAGTITDTQYF
13	TRBD2	TRBV19	NA	TRBJ2-7	TGTGCCACCGGGACTAGCGGTTCCTACGAGCAGTACTTC	CATGTSGSYEQYF
18	TRBD2	TRBV7-2	NA	TRBJ2-1	TGTGCCAGCAGCTTAGAGGCCGTAGGGCTAGCGGGAGGGAATGAGCAGTTCTTC	CASSLEAVGLAGGNEQFF
14	TRBD2	TRBV6-4	few	TRBJ2-3	TGTGCCAGCAGTGACGGACTAGCCACAGATACGCAGTATTTT	CASSDGLATDTQYF